This T cell receptor (beta chain) was identified in a study of cytotoxic CD8 clonotypes in ibrutinib-treated CLL (dated by TCRdb to the early 2020s). With respect to the entire study: The cohort was composed of ten to eleven relapsed/refractory and about 15 treatment-naive patients; IGHV unmutated status was identified in 17 to 18 patients. Cryopreserved peripheral blood mononuclear cells were collected before treatment, at response, and at either disease progression or sustained remission. Patients were still on ibrutinib when every remission and progressive disease sample was collected. Of the approximately 90 participants in the trial, about 25 had longitudinal samples available. Response samples were taken after a median of roughly eleven months on treatment, ranging from about 6 to 40 months. Samples averaged approximately 260,000 productive templates and more than 85,000 productive rearrangements. Partial responses were observed in approximately 24 patients and complete responses in 2; after a median follow-up of around 68 months, remission was maintained in approximately 14 patients and progression was observed in approximately 12. General study outcomes and caveats: Baseline clonality exceeded that of age-matched healthy donors and correlated strongly with circulating CD8+ T-cell counts. Public clonotypes were rare and either shrank or stayed stable during treatment, and the rise in clonality at ibrutinib response reflected expansion of private clonotypes. Clonality rose at ibrutinib response, remained stable during sustained remission, and dropped back toward baseline at progression. Sampling times were not matched between patients in sustained remission and patients whose disease was progressing, and lymph node repertoires were not examined.

In the paper's terms, the time point label means: progressive disease on ibrutinib. For TCR beta library preparation, around 1.9 micrograms of genomic DNA were extracted from the cryopreserved PBMCs. High-throughput TCR beta sequencing was performed on longitudinal blood samples from CLL patients receiving ibrutinib monotherapy. Patients were enrolled in a phase 2 open-label single-center ibrutinib monotherapy trial. The CDR3 runs 16 residues from the cysteine to the phenylalanine. This entry keeps only the CDR3 DNA: 48 bases, framed from base 1. Unmatched junction bases come to 15, with V trimmed by 5 bases and J by 6 bases. Sequences ENHRY (CDR1) and SYGVKD (CDR2) are obtained from the germline V gene. A remark on this clone: Its specific antigen is unknown. The record has no base qualities; no much larger clone is one base away.

The goal of deep resolution MiSeq sequencing was a depth between 1 in 1 million and 1 in 200,000 T cells, and coverage averaged 10x per clonotype. TCR beta libraries were generated with the immunoSEQ hsTCRB Kit. The authors' pipeline ran thus. ImmunoSEQ Data Assistant and ImmunoSEQ Analyzer were used for data analysis, and V, D and J genes were assigned according to IMGT definitions. Clonality, which ranges from 0 to 1, was calculated by subtracting the normalized Shannon entropy of productive rearrangement frequencies from one. Public clonotype analysis was restricted to overrepresented clonotypes comprising at least 0.05% of each patient's repertoire. Repertoires from approximately 13 age-matched healthy donors in immuneACCESS were used as clonality controls. TCRdb stores this immuneACCESS table with in-frame sequences only. Part of the clones is absent; in the studies checked, under half of the shortfall reflects unresolved V genes, and no reason is known for the rest. V, J and clone size are taken as reported in that table, and D and trimming were inferred from the DNA itself. The sample yields about 40,000 clones; roughly 70% were counted once. The ten largest clones capture 10% of the sample.

Rearrangement joined TRBV10-3 to TRBJ1-1; TRBD1 matches 7 bases in the middle. The receptor was isolated from a human donor with chronic lymphocytic leukemia. The sequenced sample was PBMCs, obtained at disease progression, from a patient treated with ibrutinib. The sequence in DNA is TGTGCCATCAGTTCCAACCACAGGGGCCTACTAGCTGAAGCTTTCTTT. It codes for CAISSNHRGLLAEAFF.